The 25 T cell receptor beta chains reported below all come from one sample, sequenced in a study of blood T cell repertoires in COVID-19. The table came from immunoSEQ multiplex PCR; TCRdb's copy has only in-frame clones and leaves some out. The sample shows hundreds of thousands of clones, 88% of them seen only once. The sample comprised peripheral blood. These receptors were obtained from a woman aged 30 to 39 with acute or convalescent COVID-19.

This sequence joins TRBV6-2 or TRBV6-3 and TRBJ1-1; D gene ambiguous. The V end was cut by 6 bases, the J end by 9 bases, with 17 bases between. This CDR3 is 13 amino acids long. Germline loops: CDR1 MNHEY, CDR2 SVGEGT. CDR3 protein: CASSRGGTGKAFF. Here the CDR3 DNA reads TGTGCCAGCAGCCGGGGTGGAACCGGGAAAGCTTTCTTT.

The CDR3 DNA reads as TGTGCCAGCAGGGTTACAGAGGGCCTGGGTTCACCCCTCCACTTT. This encodes CASRVTEGLGSPLHF. This chain connects TRBV6-5 to TRBJ1-6; unclear D gene. V was clipped by 6 bases and J by 9 bases, with 18 bases between them. Germline loops: CDR1 MNHEY, CDR2 SVGAGI. CDR3 length: 15 amino acids.

The V gene is TRBV13, the J gene TRBJ2-5; 7 bases line up with TRBD2. CDR3 length: 15 amino acids. V lost 5 bases to trimming and J lost 3 bases; unmatched junction nucleotides: 9. Germline assignment: CDR1 PRHDT and CDR2 FYEKMQ (reference sequence). This CDR3 reads CASSDDGTTKETQYF. DNA of the CDR3: TGTGCCAGCAGCGATGACGGGACTACTAAAGAGACCCAGTACTTC.

The chain links TRBV5-4 to TRBJ2-1; D possibly corresponds to TRBD2 (6 bases). Deletions cut 0 bases from V and 4 bases from J, with 11 bases between. The CDR3 sequence is 15 residues long. The V gene's germline CDR1 is SGHNT and CDR2 YYREEE (reference sequence). CDR3 DNA sequence: TGTGCCAGCAGCTTGGCCCAGCGGGCATACAATGAGCAGTTCTTC. Its protein product is CASSLAQRAYNEQFF. The full variable domain, with the rest looked up from reference TRBV5-4 and TRBJ2-1, is ETGVTQSPTHLIKTRGQQVTLRCSSQSGHNTVSWYQQALGQGPQFIFQYYREEENGRGNFPPRFSGLQFPNYSSELNVNALELDDSALYLCASSLAQRAYNEQFFGPGTRLTVL.

This clone was seen once. The chain links TRBV18 to TRBJ1-4; 7 bases match TRBD1. This CDR3 comprises 15 residues. Germline CDR1 reads KGHSH; CDR2 reads LQKENI. With V trimmed by 2 bases and J by 3 bases, 3 bases remained unmatched. Here the CDR3 DNA reads TGTGCCAGCTCACCAATGGGACAGCCTAATGAAAAACTGTTTTTT. Its protein is CASSPMGQPNEKLFF.

This clone appeared a few times. An end of the junction differs from the germline gene, which may be a read error. The CDR3 loop is CASSLRYVRTTDF. The CDR3 DNA sequence: TGTGCCAGCAGCTTGCGGTACGTCAGGACAACCGATTTT. The chain uses TRBV5-6 and TRBJ1-4; D is possibly TRBD1 (5 bases). Germline V CDR1 and CDR2: SGHDT, YYEEEE. The CDR3 length is 13 residues.

The V gene is TRBV27, the J gene TRBJ2-1; 11 bases are shared with TRBD1. Unmatched junction bases numbered 4, after V lost 6 bases and J lost 6 bases. CDR3 length: 14 residues. Germline V gene sequence: CDR1 MNHEY, CDR2 SMNVEV (reference sequence). The CDR3 DNA reads as TGTGCCAGCAGACGAGGACAGGGGGCCAATGAGCAGTTCTTC. As protein: CASRRGQGANEQFF.

The chain is built from TRBV7-2 and TRBJ2-7, with D perhaps TRBD1 (6 bases). The CDR3 is 15 residues long. Germline V gives CDR1 SGHTA, CDR2 FQGNSA. Trimming took off 7 bases at V and 0 bases at J, with 16 bases between the two ends. The CDR3 DNA reads TGTGCCAGCACCCGCGCTAGGGGGAGCTCCTACGAGCAGTACTTC. Amino acid sequence: CASTRARGSSYEQYF.

This chain joins TRBV10-3 and TRBJ2-6, with 7 bases lining up with TRBD2. The CDR3 contains 16 residues. V was clipped by 0 bases and J by 3 bases; unmatched bases: 2. Germline V gene data show CDR1 as ENHRY and CDR2 as SYGVKD. In DNA form, the CDR3 reads TGTGCCATCAGTGAGTCGACGGGAGGTGGGGCCAACGTCCTGACTTTC. It is translated as CAISESTGGGANVLTF.

This chain joins TRBV19 and TRBJ1-5; possibly TRBD1 for D (5 bases). Trimming cost V 7 bases and J 3 bases, with 13 bases left between them. This CDR3 comprises 14 residues. Germline-derived CDR1 and CDR2 are LNHDA and SQIVND (reference sequence). The CDR3 DNA reads TGTGCCAGTAACCAGGGATTGGACAATCAGCCCCAGCATTTT. Its translation is CASNQGLDNQPQHF. The full variable domain, in which reference TRBV19 and TRBJ1-5 provide the parts outside the CDR3, is DGGITQSPKYLFRKEGQNVTLSCEQNLNHDAMYWYRQDPGQGLRLIYYSQIVNDFQKGDIAEGYSVSREKKESFPLTVTSAQKNPTAFYLCASNQGLDNQPQHFGDGTRLSIL.

This chain uses TRBV16 with TRBJ2-1, with D unclear. Trimming took off 0 bases at V and 8 bases at J, with 8 bases between the two ends. Germline lookup yields CDR1 KGHSY and CDR2 FQNENV. The CDR3 contains 13 residues. In DNA, the CDR3 is TGTGCCAGCAGCCAATCGACAATCTATGAGCAGTTCTTC. Protein sequence: CASSQSTIYEQFF. Looking up the rest from reference TRBV16 and TRBJ2-1 gives the full variable domain: GEEVAQTPKHLVRGEGQKAKLYCAPIKGHSYVFWYQQVLKNEFKFLISFQNENVFDETGMPKERFSAKCLPNSPCSLEIQATKLEDSAVYFCASSQSTIYEQFFGPGTRLTVL.

The chain links TRBV10-3 to TRBJ2-3, with TRBD2 identical over 8 bases. Germline V gene lookup returns CDR1 ENHRY and CDR2 SYGVKD. This CDR3 is 13 amino acids long. V lost 7 bases, J lost 9 bases, and 9 bases stayed unmatched. Here the CDR3 reads CAITVGGGETQYF. CDR3 coding DNA: TGTGCCATCACAGTCGGGGGGGGAGAGACGCAGTATTTT.

This rearrangement joins TRBV27 to TRBJ1-1, with a possible D match to TRBD1 (5 bases). Germline CDR1 is MNHEY and CDR2 is SMNVEV (reference sequence). CDR3 length: 13 residues. Between the trimmed V and J ends, which lost 4 bases and 4 bases, there was a span of 10 bases. The DNA of the CDR3 is TGTGCCAGCAGTTGGCAGGGTGGCACTGAAGCTTTCTTT. This encodes CASSWQGGTEAFF.

The J gene is TRBJ2-7, the V gene TRBV9, with a weak D call TRBD1 (5 bases). CDR1 and CDR2 from the germline V gene are SGDLS and YYNGEE. The CDR3 sequence is 12 residues long. The V end lost 0 bases, the J end lost 7 bases, and 8 bases lay between the germline ends. The CDR3 loop is CASSVDRGEQYF. In DNA, the CDR3 is TGTGCCAGCAGCGTAGATAGGGGAGAGCAGTACTTC.

The V and J genes are TRBV19 and TRBJ2-7; the match to TRBD1 covers 8 bases. The CDR3 is 15 amino acids. The V gene's germline CDR1 is LNHDA and CDR2 SQIVND (reference sequence). Trimming at V came to 6 bases and at J to 1 base, leaving 8 bases not matched to a gene. The DNA of the CDR3 is TGTGCCAGTAGACCATGGACAGGGAATTCCTACGAGCAGTACTTC. This encodes CASRPWTGNSYEQYF.

This chain connects TRBV2 to TRBJ2-1; D is uncertain. Trimming removed 9 bases at V and 0 bases at J, with 12 bases between. Germline CDR1 reads SNHLY; CDR2 reads FYNNEI. The CDR3 length is 14 residues. Written as DNA, the CDR3 is TGTGCCAGGACACAGCCAGACTCCTACAATGAGCAGTTCTTC. As protein: CARTQPDSYNEQFF. The full variable domain, its missing parts supplied by reference TRBV2 and TRBJ2-1, is EPEVTQTPSHQVTQMGQEVILRCVPISNHLYFYWYRQILGQKVEFLVSFYNNEISEKSEIFDDQFSVERPDGSNFTLKIRSTKLEDSAMYFCARTQPDSYNEQFFGPGTRLTVL.

V usage is TRBV25-1 and J usage is TRBJ2-7; no clear D. This CDR3 has 10 residues. The V and J ends lost 8 bases and 6 bases respectively, with 8 bases between them. The V gene's germline CDR1 is MGHDK and CDR2 SYGVNS. DNA of the CDR3: TGTGCCAGCGCGTCCGGCGAGCAGTACTTC. Translated: CASASGEQYF.

The chain recombines TRBV5-1 with TRBJ1-2, with TRBD1 as a possible D gene (6 bases). This CDR3 spans 16 amino acids. The germline V and J ends were trimmed by 3 bases and 4 bases, with 19 bases remaining between them. CDR1 and CDR2 (germline): SGHRS, YFSETQ. CDR3 protein: CASSSQSSGQTYGYTF. The CDR3 DNA reads TGCGCCAGCAGCTCACAATCCAGCGGACAGACCTATGGCTACACCTTC.

The chain couples TRBV5-1 to TRBJ2-7, with TRBD2 identical over 9 bases. Germline-derived CDR1 and CDR2 are SGHRS and YFSETQ. V shed 2 bases, J shed 6 bases, and the junction held 6 bases outside the gene matches. This CDR3 region has 14 residues. CDR3 coding DNA: TGCGCCAGCAGCTTACCTAGCGGGGTCCGCGAGCAGTACTTC. Its protein product is CASSLPSGVREQYF.

J is TRBJ2-3 and V is TRBV9; 11 positions agree with TRBD2. CDR3 length equals 15 residues. CDR1 SGDLS and CDR2 YYNGEE come from the germline V gene. J was trimmed by 3 bases and V by 4 bases; bases with no gene match: 4. CDR3 sequence (DNA): TGTGCCAGCAGCACTAGCGGGAGTGTAACAGATACGCAGTATTTT. Translating it yields CASSTSGSVTDTQYF.

This clone has a single count. This chain uses TRBV6-1 with TRBJ2-7; D call uncertain. V lost 1 base and J lost 1, with 8 bases in between. CDR1 is MNHNS, CDR2 SASEGT, per germline. This CDR3 has 14 amino acids. The CDR3 loop reads CASSEDQESYEQYF. CDR3 nucleotide sequence: TGTGCCAGCAGTGAAGATCAGGAATCCTACGAGCAGTACTTC.

The chain is built from TRBV3-1 (or the pseudogene TRBV3-2) and TRBJ1-4; unclear D gene. Trimming cost V 0 bases and J 8 bases, with 7 bases left between them. The CDR3 totals 13 residues. In germline, CDR1 is LGHDT, CDR2 YNNKEL (reference sequence). This CDR3 is CASSQDGAEKLFF. The CDR3 DNA follows: TGTGCCAGCAGCCAAGACGGTGCGGAAAAACTGTTTTTT.

This clone was seen once. CDR3 amino acids: CASSPLTGTVTSTNTGELFF. The CDR3 nucleotides are TGTGCCAGCTCACCACTCACCGGGACAGTGACCTCTACGAACACCGGGGAGCTGTTTTTT. The V gene is TRBV18, the J gene TRBJ2-2; 7 positions agree with TRBD1. After removal of 1 base from V and 0 bases from J, the junction contained 14 bases not matched to a gene. Germline V gene lookup returns CDR1 KGHSH and CDR2 LQKENI. The CDR3 length is 20 residues.

The V gene is TRBV6-5, the J gene TRBJ2-7; D might be TRBD2 (5 bases). This CDR3 contains 14 residues. CDR1 and CDR2 from the germline V gene are MNHEY and SVGAGI. Trimming stripped 6 bases from V and 0 bases from J, with 12 bases between. This CDR3 reads CASSLQADSYEQYF. CDR3 coding DNA: TGTGCCAGCAGCTTACAAGCGGACTCCTACGAGCAGTACTTC.

The chain links TRBV19 to TRBJ1-2; TRBD1 aligns across 8 bases. Germline V gene lookup returns CDR1 LNHDA and CDR2 SQIVND (reference sequence). With V trimmed by 6 bases and J by 4 bases, 13 bases remained unmatched. The CDR3 consists of 16 residues. The CDR3 sequence: CASSSRMAGGIYGYTF. The CDR3 region has the DNA TGTGCCAGTAGCTCGAGGATGGCAGGGGGCATCTATGGCTACACCTTC.